The entry that follows covers one TCR beta chain sequence. Its specificity is not known. The entry originates in a study of cytomegalovirus exposure and HLA in healthy donors. Study at large: There were 88 million or so unique TCRs (from HLA-typed donors) in an early data release. Of 300 to 450 genotyped donors, more than 70% clustered with self-reported Caucasian donors. Overall study results and limits: Links to common viral pathogens appeared, in a later analysis, for several of the most significant clusters.

The PCR used 60 Vbeta and 13 Jbeta primers. TCRdb's copy holds only in-frame clones and misses some; the assay was immunoSEQ multiplex PCR. The table shows some 220,000 clones, with roughly 91% occurring only once. Germline values: CDR1 LGHNA, CDR2 YSLEER. This CDR3 has 14 residues. The V gene lost 4 bases and the J gene lost 5 bases, with 15 bases spanning the gap. The TCR sequence derives from a woman between 18 and 29 years old in good health and CMV-seronegative. This rearrangement joins TRBV4-3 to TRBJ2-7, with D possibly TRBD1 on 6 matching bases. Sequencing was carried out using PBMCs. CDR3 region: CASSPKPGVDEQYF. In nucleotides, the CDR3 is TGCGCCAGCAGCCCGAAACCAGGGGTGGACGAGCAGTACTTC.